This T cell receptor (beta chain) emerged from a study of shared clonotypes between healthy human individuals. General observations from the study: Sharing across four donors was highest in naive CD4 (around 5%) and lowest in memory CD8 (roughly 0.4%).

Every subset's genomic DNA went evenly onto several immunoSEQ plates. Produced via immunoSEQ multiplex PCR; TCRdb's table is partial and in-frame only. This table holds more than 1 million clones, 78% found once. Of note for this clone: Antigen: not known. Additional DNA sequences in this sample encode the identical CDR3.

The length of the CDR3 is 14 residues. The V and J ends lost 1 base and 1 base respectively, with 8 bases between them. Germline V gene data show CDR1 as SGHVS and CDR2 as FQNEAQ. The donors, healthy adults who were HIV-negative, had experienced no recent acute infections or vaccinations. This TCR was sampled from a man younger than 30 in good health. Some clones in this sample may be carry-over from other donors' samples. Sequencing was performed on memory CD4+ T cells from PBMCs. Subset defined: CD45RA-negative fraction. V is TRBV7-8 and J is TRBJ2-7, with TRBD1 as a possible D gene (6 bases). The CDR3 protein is CASSLVRGSYEQYF. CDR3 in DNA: TGTGCCAGCAGCTTAGTCAGGGGTTCCTACGAGCAGTACTTC.